A selection of T cell receptor beta chains follows, all from one sample in a study of shared clonotypes between healthy human individuals. The data were produced by immunoSEQ multiplex PCR, yet TCRdb's version contains in-frame clones alone and is incomplete. Seen here are 2.3 million or so clones, 85% to 95% observed once, and the top ten hold roughly 0.36%. The sequenced material came from naive CD4+ T cells from PBMCs. These TCRs come from a man aged 18-30 years in good health. Some clones in this sample may be carry-over from other donors' samples. The CDR3 runs from the conserved cysteine through the conserved F or W. A D gene is named only where the DNA matches it firmly. Part of the rows lack a size; the others show once, few, many or a class for expanded clones.

D gene: -
J gene: TRBJ2-7
clone size: -
V gene: TRBV2
CDR3 protein: CASGDDSYEQYF
CDR3 DNA: TGTGCCAGCGGGGACGACTCCTACGAGCAGTACTTC

D gene: -
J gene: TRBJ2-5
clone size: -
V gene: TRBV11-2
CDR3 protein: CASSFWGETQYF
CDR3 DNA: TGTGCCAGCAGCTTTTGGGGGGAGACCCAGTACTTC

D gene: -
J gene: TRBJ2-1
clone size: -
V gene: TRBV5-4
CDR3 protein: CASTRVSSDNEQFF
CDR3 DNA: TGTGCCAGCACCCGGGTATCCAGCGACAATGAGCAGTTCTTC

D gene: -
J gene: TRBJ2-1
clone size: once
V gene: TRBV18
CDR3 protein: CASSPPASEYNEQFF
CDR3 DNA: TGTGCCAGCTCACCACCAGCGAGCGAGTACAATGAGCAGTTCTTC

D gene: -
J gene: TRBJ1-5
clone size: -
V gene: TRBV7-3
CDR3 protein: CASSLTGGQPQHF
CDR3 DNA: TGTGCCAGCAGCTTAACGGGGGGGCAGCCCCAGCATTTT

D gene: -
J gene: TRBJ2-1
clone size: -
V gene: TRBV9
CDR3 protein: CASSPLGDEQFF
CDR3 DNA: TGTGCCAGCAGCCCCCTAGGGGATGAGCAGTTCTTC

D gene: TRBD2
J gene: TRBJ2-3
clone size: -
V gene: TRBV4-2
CDR3 protein: CASSQGVAGGSGTDTQYF
CDR3 DNA: TGTGCCAGCAGCCAGGGAGTAGCGGGAGGTAGTGGTACAGATACGCAGTATTTT

D gene: -
J gene: TRBJ2-2
clone size: -
V gene: TRBV7-3
CDR3 protein: CASSLSALPNTGELFF
CDR3 DNA: TGTGCCAGCAGCTTATCCGCCCTGCCGAACACCGGGGAGCTGTTTTTT

D gene: -
J gene: TRBJ1-4
clone size: once
V gene: TRBV5-4
CDR3 protein: CASSQGSGAQVEKLFF
CDR3 DNA: TGTGCCAGCAGCCAGGGCTCAGGGGCGCAGGTGGAAAAACTGTTTTTT

D gene: TRBD1
J gene: TRBJ1-2
clone size: -
V gene: TRBV7-2
CDR3 protein: CASSARGEGALGYTF
CDR3 DNA: TGTGCCAGCAGCGCCCGTGGAGAGGGGGCTTTGGGCTACACCTTC

D gene: TRBD1
J gene: TRBJ2-7
clone size: -
V gene: TRBV11-2
CDR3 protein: CASSLQGARGYEQYF
CDR3 DNA: TGTGCCAGCAGCTTGCAGGGGGCGAGAGGCTACGAGCAGTACTTC

D gene: TRBD2
J gene: TRBJ2-3
clone size: -
V gene: TRBV7-3
CDR3 protein: CASSFTAGGRADTQYF
CDR3 DNA: TGTGCCAGCAGCTTCACGGCGGGAGGCAGGGCAGATACGCAGTATTTT

D gene: -
J gene: TRBJ1-5
clone size: -
V gene: TRBV27
CDR3 protein: CASAMWDNQPQHF
CDR3 DNA: TGTGCCAGCGCGATGTGGGACAATCAGCCCCAGCATTTT

D gene: TRBD2
J gene: TRBJ2-7
clone size: -
V gene: TRBV19
CDR3 protein: CASSYSGLGVYEQYF
CDR3 DNA: TGTGCCAGTAGTTATAGCGGGTTAGGGGTCTACGAGCAGTACTTC

D gene: TRBD1
J gene: TRBJ1-5
clone size: -
V gene: TRBV5-4
CDR3 protein: CASSHGTGEGQPQHF
CDR3 DNA: TGTGCCAGCAGCCACGGGACAGGGGAAGGTCAGCCCCAGCATTTT

D gene: -
J gene: TRBJ1-1
clone size: -
V gene: TRBV7-2
CDR3 protein: CASSLEDGRDTEAFF
CDR3 DNA: TGTGCCAGCAGCTTAGAAGACGGACGGGACACTGAAGCTTTCTTT

D gene: -
J gene: TRBJ2-7
clone size: -
V gene: TRBV29-1
CDR3 protein: CSVGDPAREQYF
CDR3 DNA: TGCAGCGTTGGGGACCCCGCCAGGGAGCAGTACTTC

D gene: -
J gene: TRBJ2-1
clone size: -
V gene: TRBV6-1
CDR3 protein: CATTLGNTNEQFF
CDR3 DNA: TGTGCCACCACCCTAGGTAACACTAATGAGCAGTTCTTC

D gene: -
J gene: TRBJ2-7
clone size: -
V gene: TRBV10-1
CDR3 protein: CASSGLATYEQYF
CDR3 DNA: TGCGCCAGCAGTGGGCTGGCAACCTACGAGCAGTACTTC

D gene: TRBD2
J gene: TRBJ2-1
clone size: -
V gene: TRBV9
CDR3 protein: CASSGTSGHNEQFF
CDR3 DNA: TGTGCCAGCAGCGGAACTAGCGGGCACAATGAGCAGTTCTTC

D gene: TRBD1
J gene: TRBJ1-4
clone size: -
V gene: TRBV7-9
CDR3 protein: CASSFVFRGDSQNEKLFF
CDR3 DNA: TGTGCCAGCAGCTTTGTGTTTCGGGGGGACAGCCAGAATGAAAAACTGTTTTTT

D gene: -
J gene: TRBJ2-7
clone size: -
V gene: TRBV5-6
CDR3 protein: CASSLGPSVSYEQYF
CDR3 DNA: TGTGCCAGCAGCTTGGGTCCCAGCGTATCCTACGAGCAGTACTTC

D gene: TRBD2
J gene: TRBJ2-3
clone size: -
V gene: TRBV15
CDR3 protein: CATKLGRADTQYF
CDR3 DNA: TGTGCCACCAAATTGGGGAGGGCAGATACGCAGTATTTT

D gene: TRBD1
J gene: TRBJ2-3
clone size: -
V gene: TRBV29-1
CDR3 protein: CSVESPTGVFSTDTQYF
CDR3 DNA: TGCAGCGTTGAATCCCCCACAGGGGTCTTTAGCACAGATACGCAGTATTTT

D gene: -
J gene: TRBJ2-2
clone size: -
V gene: TRBV5-4
CDR3 protein: CASSLSSVNTGELFF
CDR3 DNA: TGTGCCAGCAGCTTATCTAGCGTGAACACCGGGGAGCTGTTTTTT

D gene: -
J gene: TRBJ2-5
clone size: -
V gene: TRBV5-4
CDR3 protein: CASSLQGIGETQYF
CDR3 DNA: TGTGCCAGCAGCTTACAGGGTATTGGAGAGACCCAGTACTTC

D gene: -
J gene: TRBJ2-1
clone size: -
V gene: TRBV15
CDR3 protein: CATSRAFSSYNEQFF
CDR3 DNA: TGTGCCACCAGTAGGGCCTTCAGCTCCTACAATGAGCAGTTCTTC

D gene: -
J gene: TRBJ1-1
clone size: -
V gene: TRBV5-1
CDR3 protein: CASSLFLNSQGTEAFF
CDR3 DNA: TGCGCCAGCAGCTTGTTTCTTAACAGCCAAGGCACTGAAGCTTTCTTT

D gene: TRBD2
J gene: TRBJ2-3
clone size: -
V gene: TRBV29-1
CDR3 protein: CSVCPRTSGSTRHTDTQYF
CDR3 DNA: TGCAGCGTTTGCCCTCGTACTAGCGGGAGCACGCGACACACAGATACGCAGTATTTT

D gene: TRBD2
J gene: TRBJ2-1
clone size: once
V gene: TRBV28
CDR3 protein: CASSEREYYNEQFF
CDR3 DNA: TGTGCCAGCTCGGAGCGGGAATACTACAATGAGCAGTTCTTC

D gene: -
J gene: TRBJ1-1
clone size: -
V gene: TRBV7-2
CDR3 protein: CASSVFWGGNTEAFF
CDR3 DNA: TGTGCCAGCAGCGTCTTCTGGGGGGGAAACACTGAAGCTTTCTTT

D gene: -
J gene: TRBJ2-3
clone size: -
V gene: TRBV7-2
CDR3 protein: CASSLATTDTQYF
CDR3 DNA: TGTGCCAGCAGCTTAGCGACCACAGATACGCAGTATTTT

D gene: TRBD2
J gene: TRBJ2-1
clone size: -
V gene: TRBV5-1
CDR3 protein: CASTLAGDPYNEQFF
CDR3 DNA: TGCGCCAGCACTTTAGCGGGGGACCCCTACAATGAGCAGTTCTTC